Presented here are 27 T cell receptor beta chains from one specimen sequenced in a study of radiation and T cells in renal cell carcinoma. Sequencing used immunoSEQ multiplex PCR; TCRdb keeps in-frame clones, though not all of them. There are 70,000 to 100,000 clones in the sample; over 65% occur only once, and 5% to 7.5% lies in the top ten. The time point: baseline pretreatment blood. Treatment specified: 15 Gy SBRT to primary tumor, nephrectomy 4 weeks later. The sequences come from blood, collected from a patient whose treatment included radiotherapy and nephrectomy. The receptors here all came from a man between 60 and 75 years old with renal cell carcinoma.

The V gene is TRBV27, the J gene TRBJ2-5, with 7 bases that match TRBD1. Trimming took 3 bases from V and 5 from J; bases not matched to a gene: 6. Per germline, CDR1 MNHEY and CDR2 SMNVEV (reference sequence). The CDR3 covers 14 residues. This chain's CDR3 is CASSFGRGYETQYF. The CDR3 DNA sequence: TGTGCCAGCAGTTTTGGCAGGGGGTATGAGACCCAGTACTTC.

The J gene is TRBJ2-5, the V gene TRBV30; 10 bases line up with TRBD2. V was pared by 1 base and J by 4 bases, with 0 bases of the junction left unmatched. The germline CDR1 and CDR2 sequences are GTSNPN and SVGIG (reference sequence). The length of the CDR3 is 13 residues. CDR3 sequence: CAWSGLAGETQYF. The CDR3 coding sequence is TGTGCCTGGAGTGGACTAGCGGGAGAGACCCAGTACTTC.

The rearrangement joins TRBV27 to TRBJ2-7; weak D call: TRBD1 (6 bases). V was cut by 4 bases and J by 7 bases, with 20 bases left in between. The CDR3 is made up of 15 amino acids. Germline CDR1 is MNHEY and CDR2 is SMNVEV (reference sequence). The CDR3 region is CASSSWDKPRGEQYF. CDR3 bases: TGTGCCAGCAGTTCATGGGACAAACCTCGAGGGGAGCAGTACTTC.

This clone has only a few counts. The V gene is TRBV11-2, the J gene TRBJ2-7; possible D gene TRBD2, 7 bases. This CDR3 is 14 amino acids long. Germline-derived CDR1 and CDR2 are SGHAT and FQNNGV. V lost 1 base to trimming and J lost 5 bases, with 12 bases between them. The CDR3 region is CASSLVRGGHEQYF. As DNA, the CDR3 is TGTGCCAGCAGCTTAGTTAGGGGGGGCCACGAGCAGTACTTC.

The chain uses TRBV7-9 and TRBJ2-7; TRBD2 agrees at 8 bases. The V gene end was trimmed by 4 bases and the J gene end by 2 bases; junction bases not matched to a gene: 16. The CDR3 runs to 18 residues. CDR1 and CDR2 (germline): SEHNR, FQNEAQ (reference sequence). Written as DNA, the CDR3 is TGTGCCAGCAGCTCTTCATCGGTGTCAGCGGGAGATGCCTACGAGCAGTACTTC. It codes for CASSSSSVSAGDAYEQYF.

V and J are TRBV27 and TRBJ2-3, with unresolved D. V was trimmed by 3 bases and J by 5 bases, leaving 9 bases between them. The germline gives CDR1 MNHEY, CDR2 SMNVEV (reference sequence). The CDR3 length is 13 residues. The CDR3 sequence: CASSLLLGDTQYF. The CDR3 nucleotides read TGTGCCAGCAGTTTGTTGCTCGGAGATACGCAGTATTTT.

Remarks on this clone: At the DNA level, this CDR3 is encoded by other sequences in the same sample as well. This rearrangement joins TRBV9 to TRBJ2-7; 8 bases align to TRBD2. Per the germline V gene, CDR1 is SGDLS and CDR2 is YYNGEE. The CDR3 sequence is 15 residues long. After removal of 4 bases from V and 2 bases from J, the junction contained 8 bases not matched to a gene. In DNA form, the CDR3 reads TGTGCCAGCAGCCCTCGGTCGGGAGGGCCCTACGAGCAGTACTTC. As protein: CASSPRSGGPYEQYF.

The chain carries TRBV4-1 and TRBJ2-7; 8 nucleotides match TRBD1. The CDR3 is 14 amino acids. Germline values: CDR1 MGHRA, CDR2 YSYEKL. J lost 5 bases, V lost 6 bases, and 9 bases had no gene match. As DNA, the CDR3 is TGCGCCAGCAGGTCTGGACAGGGTCTAAACGAGCAGTACTTC. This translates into CASRSGQGLNEQYF.

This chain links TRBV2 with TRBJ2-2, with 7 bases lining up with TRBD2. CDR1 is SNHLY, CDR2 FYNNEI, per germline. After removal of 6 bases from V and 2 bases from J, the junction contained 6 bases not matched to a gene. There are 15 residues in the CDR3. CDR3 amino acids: CASSQTSSNTGELFF. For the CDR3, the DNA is TGTGCCAGCAGCCAGACTAGCAGTAACACCGGGGAGCTGTTTTTT.

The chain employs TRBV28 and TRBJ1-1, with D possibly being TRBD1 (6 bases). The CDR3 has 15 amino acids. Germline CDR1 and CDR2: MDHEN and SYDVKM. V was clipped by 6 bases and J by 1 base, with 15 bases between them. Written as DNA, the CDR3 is TGTGCCAGCAGAGTTAGTGGGGGCGGGAACACTGAAGCTTTCTTT. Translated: CASRVSGGGNTEAFF.

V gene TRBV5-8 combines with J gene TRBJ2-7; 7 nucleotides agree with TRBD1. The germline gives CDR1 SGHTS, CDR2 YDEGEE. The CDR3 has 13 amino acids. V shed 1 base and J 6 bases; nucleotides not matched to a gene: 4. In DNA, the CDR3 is TGTGCCAGCAGCTTGACAGGGGCCGGCGAGCAGTACTTC. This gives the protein CASSLTGAGEQYF.

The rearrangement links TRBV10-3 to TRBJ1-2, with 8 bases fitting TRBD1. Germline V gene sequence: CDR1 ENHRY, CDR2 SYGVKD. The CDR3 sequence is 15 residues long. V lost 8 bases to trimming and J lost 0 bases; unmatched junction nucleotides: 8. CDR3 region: CAIGGGQGSNYGYTF. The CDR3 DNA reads TGTGCCATCGGGGGTGGACAGGGCTCTAACTATGGCTACACCTTC.

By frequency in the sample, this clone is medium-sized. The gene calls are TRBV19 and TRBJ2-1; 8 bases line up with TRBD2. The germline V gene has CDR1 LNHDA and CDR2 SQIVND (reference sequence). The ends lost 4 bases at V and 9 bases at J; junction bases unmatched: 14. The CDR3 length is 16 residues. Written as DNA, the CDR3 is TGTGCCAGTAGTACGACCGGGACTAGACCCCCCCCTGAGCAGTTCTTC. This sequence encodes CASSTTGTRPPPEQFF. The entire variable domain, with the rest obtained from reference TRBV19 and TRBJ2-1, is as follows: DGGITQSPKYLFRKEGQNVTLSCEQNLNHDAMYWYRQDPGQGLRLIYYSQIVNDFQKGDIAEGYSVSREKKESFPLTVTSAQKNPTAFYLCASSTTGTRPPPEQFFGPGTRLTVL.

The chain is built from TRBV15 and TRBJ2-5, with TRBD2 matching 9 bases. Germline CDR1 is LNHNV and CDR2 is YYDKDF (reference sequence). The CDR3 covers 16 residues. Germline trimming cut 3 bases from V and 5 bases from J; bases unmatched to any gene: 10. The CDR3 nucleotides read TGTGCCACCAGCAGTCTGGGCGGGAGGGCCACTGAGACCCAGTACTTC. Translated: CATSSLGGRATETQYF.

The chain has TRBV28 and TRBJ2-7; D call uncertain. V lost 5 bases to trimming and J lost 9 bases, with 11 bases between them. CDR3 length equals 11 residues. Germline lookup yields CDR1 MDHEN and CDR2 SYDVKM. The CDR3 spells CASSSGRLQYF. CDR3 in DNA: TGTGCCAGCAGTAGTGGCCGATTGCAGTACTTC. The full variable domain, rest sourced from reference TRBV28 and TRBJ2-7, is DVKVTQSSRYLVKRTGEKVFLECVQDMDHENMFWYRQDPGLGLRLIYFSYDVKMKEKGDIPEGYSVSREKKERFSLILESASTNQTSMYLCASSSGRLQYFGPGTRLTVT.

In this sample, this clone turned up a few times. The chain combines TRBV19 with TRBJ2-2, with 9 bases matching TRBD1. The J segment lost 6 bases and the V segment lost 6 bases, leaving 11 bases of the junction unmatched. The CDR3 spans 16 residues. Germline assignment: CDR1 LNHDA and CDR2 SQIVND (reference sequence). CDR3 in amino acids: CASSVPKGQGSGELFF. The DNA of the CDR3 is TGTGCCAGTAGCGTACCAAAGGGACAGGGTTCCGGGGAGCTGTTTTTT.

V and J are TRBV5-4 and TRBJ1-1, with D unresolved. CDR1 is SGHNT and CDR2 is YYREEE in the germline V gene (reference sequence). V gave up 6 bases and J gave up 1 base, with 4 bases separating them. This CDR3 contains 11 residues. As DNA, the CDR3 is TGTGCCAGCAAGGGGAACACTGAAGCTTTCTTT. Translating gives CASKGNTEAFF.

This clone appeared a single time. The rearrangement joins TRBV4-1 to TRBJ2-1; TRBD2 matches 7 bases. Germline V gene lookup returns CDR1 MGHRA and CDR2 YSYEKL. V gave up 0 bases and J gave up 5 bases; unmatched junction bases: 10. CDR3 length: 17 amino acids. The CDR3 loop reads CASSQDYGGSGHNEQFF. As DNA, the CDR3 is TGCGCCAGCAGCCAAGATTACGGCGGGAGTGGACACAATGAGCAGTTCTTC.

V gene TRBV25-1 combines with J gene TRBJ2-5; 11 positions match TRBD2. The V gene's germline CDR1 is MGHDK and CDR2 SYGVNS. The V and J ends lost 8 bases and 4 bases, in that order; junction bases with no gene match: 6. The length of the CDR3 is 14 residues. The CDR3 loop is CASGALAGGETQYF. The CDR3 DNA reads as TGTGCCAGCGGGGCCCTAGCGGGAGGAGAGACCCAGTACTTC. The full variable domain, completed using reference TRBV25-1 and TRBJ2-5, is EADIYQTPRYLVIGTGKKITLECSQTMGHDKMYWYQQDPGMELHLIHYSYGVNSTEKGDLSSESTVSRIRTEHFPLTLESARPSHTSQYLCASGALAGGETQYFGPGTRLLVL.

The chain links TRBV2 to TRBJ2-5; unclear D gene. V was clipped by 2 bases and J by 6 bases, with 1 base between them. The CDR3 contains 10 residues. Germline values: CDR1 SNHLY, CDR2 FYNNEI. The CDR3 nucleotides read TGTGCCAGCAGTGAAAAGACCCAGTACTTC. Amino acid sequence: CASSEKTQYF.

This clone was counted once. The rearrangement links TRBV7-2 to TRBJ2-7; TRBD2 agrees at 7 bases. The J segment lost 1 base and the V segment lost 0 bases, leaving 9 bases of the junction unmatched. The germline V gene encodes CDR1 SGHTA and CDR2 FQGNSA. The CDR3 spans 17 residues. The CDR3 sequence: CASSLAGGTTLSYEQYF. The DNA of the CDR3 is TGTGCCAGCAGCTTAGCGGGGGGGACCACTCTATCCTACGAGCAGTACTTC. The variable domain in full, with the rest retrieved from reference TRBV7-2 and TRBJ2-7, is GAGVSQSPSNKVTEKGKDVELRCDPISGHTALYWYRQSLGQGLEFLIYFQGNSAPDKSGLPSDRFSAERTGGSVSTLTIQRTQQEDSAVYLCASSLAGGTTLSYEQYFGPGTRLTVT.

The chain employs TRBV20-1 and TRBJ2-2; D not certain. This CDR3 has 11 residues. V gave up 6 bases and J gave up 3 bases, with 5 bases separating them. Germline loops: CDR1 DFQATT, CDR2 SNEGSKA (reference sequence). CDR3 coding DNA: TGCAGTGCCCCCGACACCGGGGAGCTGTTTTTT. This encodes CSAPDTGELFF.

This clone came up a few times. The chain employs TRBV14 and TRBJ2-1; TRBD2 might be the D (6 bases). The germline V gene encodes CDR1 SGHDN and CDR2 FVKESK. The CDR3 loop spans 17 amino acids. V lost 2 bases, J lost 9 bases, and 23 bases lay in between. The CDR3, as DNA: TGTGCCAGCAGCCAACCACCAACGGGAGCTTTCCTCAGTGAGCAGTTCTTC. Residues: CASSQPPTGAFLSEQFF.

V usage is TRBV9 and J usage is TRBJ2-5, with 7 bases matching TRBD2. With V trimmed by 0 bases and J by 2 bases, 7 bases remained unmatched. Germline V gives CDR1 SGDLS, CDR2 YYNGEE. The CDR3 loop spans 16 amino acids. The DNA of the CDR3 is TGTGCCAGCAGCGTAGGGGCGGGAGCCCCTCAAGAGACCCAGTACTTC. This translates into CASSVGAGAPQETQYF. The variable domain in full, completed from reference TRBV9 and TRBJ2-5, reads DSGVTQTPKHLITATGQRVTLRCSPRSGDLSVYWYQQSLDQGLQFLIQYYNGEERAKGNILERFSAQQFPDLHSELNLSSLELGDSALYFCASSVGAGAPQETQYFGPGTRLLVL.

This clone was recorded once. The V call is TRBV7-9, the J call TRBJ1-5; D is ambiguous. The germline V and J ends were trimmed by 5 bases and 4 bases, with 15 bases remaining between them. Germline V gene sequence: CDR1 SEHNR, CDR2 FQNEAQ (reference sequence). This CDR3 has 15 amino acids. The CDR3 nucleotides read TGTGCCAGCAGCCCCCCGGGCGGGCCAAATCAGCCCCAGCATTTT. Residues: CASSPPGGPNQPQHF.

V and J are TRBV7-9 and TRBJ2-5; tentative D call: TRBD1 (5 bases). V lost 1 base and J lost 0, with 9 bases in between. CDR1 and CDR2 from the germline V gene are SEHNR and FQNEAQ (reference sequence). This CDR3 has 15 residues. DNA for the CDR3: TGTGCCAGCAGCTTAGGGACACCGTACCAAGAGACCCAGTACTTC. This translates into CASSLGTPYQETQYF.

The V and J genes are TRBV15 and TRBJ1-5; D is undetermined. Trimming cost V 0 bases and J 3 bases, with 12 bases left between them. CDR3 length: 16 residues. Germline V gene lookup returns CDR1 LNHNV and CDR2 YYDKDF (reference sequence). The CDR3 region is CATSREAKRPNQPQHF. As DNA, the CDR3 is TGTGCCACCAGCAGAGAGGCAAAACGTCCCAATCAGCCCCAGCATTTT.